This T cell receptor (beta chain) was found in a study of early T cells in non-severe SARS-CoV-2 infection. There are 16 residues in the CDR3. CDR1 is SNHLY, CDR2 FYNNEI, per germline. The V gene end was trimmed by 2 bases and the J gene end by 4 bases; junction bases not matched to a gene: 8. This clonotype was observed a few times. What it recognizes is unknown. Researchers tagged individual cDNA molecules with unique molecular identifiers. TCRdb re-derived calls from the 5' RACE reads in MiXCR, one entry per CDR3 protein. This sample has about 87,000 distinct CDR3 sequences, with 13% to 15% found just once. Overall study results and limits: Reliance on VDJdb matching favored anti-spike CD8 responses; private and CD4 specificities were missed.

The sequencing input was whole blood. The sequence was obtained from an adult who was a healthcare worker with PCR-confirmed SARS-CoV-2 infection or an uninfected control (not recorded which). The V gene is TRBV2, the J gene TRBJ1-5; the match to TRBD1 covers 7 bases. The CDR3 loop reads CASSERVRGTNQPQHF. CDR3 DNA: TGTGCCAGCAGTGAAAGGGTCAGGGGGACAAATCAGCCCCAGCATTTT. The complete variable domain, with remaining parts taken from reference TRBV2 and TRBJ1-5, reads EPEVTQTPSHQVTQMGQEVILRCVPISNHLYFYWYRQILGQKVEFLVSFYNNEISEKSEIFDDQFSVERPDGSNFTLKIRSTKLEDSAMYFCASSERVRGTNQPQHFGDGTRLSIL.